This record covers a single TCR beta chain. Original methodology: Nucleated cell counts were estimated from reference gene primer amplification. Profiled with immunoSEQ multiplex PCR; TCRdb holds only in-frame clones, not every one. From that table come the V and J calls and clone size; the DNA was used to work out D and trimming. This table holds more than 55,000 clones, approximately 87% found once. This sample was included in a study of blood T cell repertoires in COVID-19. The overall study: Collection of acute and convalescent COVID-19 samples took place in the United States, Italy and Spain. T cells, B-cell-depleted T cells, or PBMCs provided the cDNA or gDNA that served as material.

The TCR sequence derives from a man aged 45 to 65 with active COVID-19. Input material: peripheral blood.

CDR3 amino acids: CASSVVGGAGDTQYF. CDR3 nucleotide sequence: TGTGCCAGCAGCGTAGTCGGGGGGGCGGGAGATACGCAGTATTTT. The V and J genes are TRBV9 and TRBJ2-3; 8 nucleotides agree with TRBD2. Trimming cost V 0 bases and J 5 bases; bases outside gene matches: 5. Germline-derived CDR1 and CDR2 are SGDLS and YYNGEE. The CDR3 runs to 15 residues.